The T cell receptor (beta chain) under discussion was sequenced for a study of T-cell reconstitution after alpha-beta-depleted transplantation in children. Study-level results: Hyperexpanded clones declined; after one year, newly produced T cells mostly supplied diversity.

This clonotype has only a few counts. Its antigen is undetermined. TCRbeta library construction was performed incorporating unique molecular identifiers. TCRdb processed the PCR reads anew with MiXCR; each CDR3 protein has one entry. The table lists about 250,000 distinct CDR3 sequences, roughly a quarter of them singletons. The origin of this receptor is a female patient younger than 10 who had a stem cell transplant for congenital amegakaryocytic thrombocytopenia, so the T cells may come from the graft donor. The sequencing here drew on PBMCs, mostly from graft donor cells, taken 360 days after TCRalphabeta/CD19-depleted stem cell transplant.

This chain's CDR3 is CATSRELAGGPYEQYF. The CDR3 nucleotides are TGTGCCACCAGCAGAGAACTAGCGGGAGGTCCCTACGAGCAGTACTTC. The chain recombines TRBV15 with TRBJ2-7; 12 bases align to TRBD2. The junction had 2 bases not matched to a gene; V was cut back by 0 bases and J by 2 bases. This CDR3 comprises 16 residues. Germline CDR1 reads LNHNV; CDR2 reads YYDKDF (reference sequence).